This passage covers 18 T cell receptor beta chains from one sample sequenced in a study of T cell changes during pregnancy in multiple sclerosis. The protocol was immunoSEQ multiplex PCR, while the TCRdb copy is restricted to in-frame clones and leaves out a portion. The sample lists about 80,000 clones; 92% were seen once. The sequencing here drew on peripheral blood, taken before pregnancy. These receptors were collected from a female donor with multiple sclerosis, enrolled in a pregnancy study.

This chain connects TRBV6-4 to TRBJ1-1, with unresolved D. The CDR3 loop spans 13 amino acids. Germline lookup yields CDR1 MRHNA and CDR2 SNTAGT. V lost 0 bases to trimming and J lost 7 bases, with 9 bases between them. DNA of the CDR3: TGTGCCAGCAGTGACTCGGAGGCGAGTGAAGCTTTCTTT. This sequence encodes CASSDSEASEAFF.

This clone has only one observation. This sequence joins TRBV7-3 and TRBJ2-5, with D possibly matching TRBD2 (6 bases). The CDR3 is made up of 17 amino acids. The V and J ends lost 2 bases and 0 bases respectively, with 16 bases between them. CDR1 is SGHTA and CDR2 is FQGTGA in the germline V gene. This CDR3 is CASSLGSGGANQETQYF. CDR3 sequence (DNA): TGTGCCAGCAGCTTAGGGTCTGGCGGGGCGAACCAAGAGACCCAGTACTTC.

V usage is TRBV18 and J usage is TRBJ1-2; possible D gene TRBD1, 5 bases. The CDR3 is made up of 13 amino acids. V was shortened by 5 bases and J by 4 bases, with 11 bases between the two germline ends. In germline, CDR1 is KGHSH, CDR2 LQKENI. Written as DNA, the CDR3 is TGTGCCAGCTCAAGCGGGGCAGCCTATGGCTACACCTTC. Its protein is CASSSGAAYGYTF.

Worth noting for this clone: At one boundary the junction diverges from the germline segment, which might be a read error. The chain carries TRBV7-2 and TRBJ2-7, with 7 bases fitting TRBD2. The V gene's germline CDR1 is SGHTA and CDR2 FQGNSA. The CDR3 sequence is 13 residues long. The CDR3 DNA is TGTGCCAGCAGATACACCTCGGGGGGTGGGTCGCACTTC. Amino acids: CASRYTSGGGSHF.

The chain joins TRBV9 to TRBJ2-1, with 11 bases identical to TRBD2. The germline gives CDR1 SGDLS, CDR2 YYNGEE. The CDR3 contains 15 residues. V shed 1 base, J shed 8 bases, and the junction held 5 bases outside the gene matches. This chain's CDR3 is CASSVLAGGGDEQFF. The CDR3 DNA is TGTGCCAGCAGCGTACTAGCGGGGGGAGGTGATGAGCAGTTCTTC.

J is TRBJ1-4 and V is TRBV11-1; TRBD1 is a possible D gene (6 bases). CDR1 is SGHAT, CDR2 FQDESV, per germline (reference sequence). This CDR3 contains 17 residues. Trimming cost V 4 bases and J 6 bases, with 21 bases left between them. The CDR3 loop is CASSYASGMAGDEKLFF. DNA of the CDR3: TGTGCCAGCAGCTATGCCTCCGGGATGGCAGGGGATGAAAAACTGTTTTTT.

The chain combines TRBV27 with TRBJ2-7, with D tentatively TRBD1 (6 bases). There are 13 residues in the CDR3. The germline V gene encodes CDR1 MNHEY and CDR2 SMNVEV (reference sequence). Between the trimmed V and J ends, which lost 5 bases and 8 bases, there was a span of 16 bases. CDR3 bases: TGTGCCAGCAGTCTGAGACAGGATTACAAGCAGTACTTC. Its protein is CASSLRQDYKQYF.

CDR3 in amino acids: CASSQDAGGTGELFF. The CDR3 nucleotides read TGTGCCAGCAGCCAAGACGCGGGGGGGACCGGGGAGCTGTTTTTT. This chain links TRBV4-2 with TRBJ2-2; TRBD2 aligns across 9 bases. V was clipped by 0 bases and J by 5 bases; unmatched bases: 1. The CDR3 contains 15 residues. Germline V gene data show CDR1 as LGHNA and CDR2 as YNFKEQ.

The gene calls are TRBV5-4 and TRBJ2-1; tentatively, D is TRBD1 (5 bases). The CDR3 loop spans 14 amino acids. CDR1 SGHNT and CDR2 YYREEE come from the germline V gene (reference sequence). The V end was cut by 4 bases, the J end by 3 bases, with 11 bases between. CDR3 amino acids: CASSPATGYNEQFF. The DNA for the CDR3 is TGTGCCAGCAGCCCAGCTACAGGCTACAATGAGCAGTTCTTC.

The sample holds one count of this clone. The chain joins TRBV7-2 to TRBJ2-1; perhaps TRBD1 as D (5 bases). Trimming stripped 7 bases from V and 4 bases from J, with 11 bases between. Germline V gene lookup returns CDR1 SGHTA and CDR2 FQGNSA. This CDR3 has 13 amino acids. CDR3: CASNPTVYNEQFF. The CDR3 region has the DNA TGTGCCAGCAATCCGACAGTATACAATGAGCAGTTCTTC.

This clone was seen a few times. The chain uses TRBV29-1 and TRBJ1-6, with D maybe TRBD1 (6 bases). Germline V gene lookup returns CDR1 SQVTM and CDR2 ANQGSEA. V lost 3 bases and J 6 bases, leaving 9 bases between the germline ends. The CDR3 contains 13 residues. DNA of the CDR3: TGCAGCGTTGAGGACAGCTCTAATTCACCCCTCCACTTT. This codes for CSVEDSSNSPLHF.

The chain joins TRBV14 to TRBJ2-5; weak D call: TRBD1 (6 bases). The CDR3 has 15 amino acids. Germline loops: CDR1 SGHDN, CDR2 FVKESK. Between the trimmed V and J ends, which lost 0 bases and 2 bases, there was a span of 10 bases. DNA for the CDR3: TGTGCCAGCAGCCAAGATAGGACAGAACAAGAGACCCAGTACTTC. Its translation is CASSQDRTEQETQYF. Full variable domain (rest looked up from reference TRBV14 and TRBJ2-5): EAGVTQFPSHSVIEKGQTVTLRCDPISGHDNLYWYRRVMGKEIKFLLHFVKESKQDESGMPNNRFLAERTGGTYSTLKVQPAELEDSGVYFCASSQDRTEQETQYFGPGTRLLVL.

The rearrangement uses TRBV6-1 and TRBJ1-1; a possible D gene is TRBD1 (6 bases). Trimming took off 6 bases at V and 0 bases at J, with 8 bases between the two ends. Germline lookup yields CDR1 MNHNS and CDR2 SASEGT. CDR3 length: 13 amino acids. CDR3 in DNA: TGTGCCAGCAGGGACAGCATGAACACTGAAGCTTTCTTT. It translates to CASRDSMNTEAFF.

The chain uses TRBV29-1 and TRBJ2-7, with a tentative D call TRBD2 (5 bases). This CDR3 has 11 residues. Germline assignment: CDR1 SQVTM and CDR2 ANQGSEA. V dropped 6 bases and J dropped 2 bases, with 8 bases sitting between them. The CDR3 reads CSVAGAYEQYF. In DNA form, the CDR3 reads TGCAGCGTCGCCGGGGCCTACGAGCAGTACTTC.

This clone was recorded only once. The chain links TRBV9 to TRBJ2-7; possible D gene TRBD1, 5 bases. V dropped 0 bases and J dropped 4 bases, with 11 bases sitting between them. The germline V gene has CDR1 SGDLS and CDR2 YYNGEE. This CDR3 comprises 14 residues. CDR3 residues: CASSVGQGIYEQYF. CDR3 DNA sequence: TGTGCCAGCAGCGTAGGGCAGGGAATATACGAGCAGTACTTC.

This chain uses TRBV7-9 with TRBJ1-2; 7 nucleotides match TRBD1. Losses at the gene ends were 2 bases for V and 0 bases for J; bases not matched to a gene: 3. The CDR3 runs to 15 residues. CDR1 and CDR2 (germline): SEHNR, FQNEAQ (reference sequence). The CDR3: CASSLRGPTNYGYTF. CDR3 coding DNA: TGTGCCAGCAGCTTAAGGGGGCCAACTAACTATGGCTACACCTTC.

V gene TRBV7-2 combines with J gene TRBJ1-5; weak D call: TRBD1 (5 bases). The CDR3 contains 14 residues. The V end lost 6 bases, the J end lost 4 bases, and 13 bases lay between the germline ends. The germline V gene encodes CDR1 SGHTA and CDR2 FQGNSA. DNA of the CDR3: TGTGCCAGCAGTCTCCCCGGGGGGAATCAGCCCCAGCATTTT. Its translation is CASSLPGGNQPQHF.

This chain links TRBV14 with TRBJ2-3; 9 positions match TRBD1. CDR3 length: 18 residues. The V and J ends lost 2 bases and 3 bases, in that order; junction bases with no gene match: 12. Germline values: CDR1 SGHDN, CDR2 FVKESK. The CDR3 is CASSQPRGQGLGTDTQYF. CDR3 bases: TGTGCCAGCAGCCAACCACGGGGACAGGGTTTGGGTACAGATACGCAGTATTTT.